The clone carrying this TCR beta chain was picked up many times. The data stem from a study of T cells of healthy individuals. After removal of 6 bases from V and 8 bases from J, the junction contained 11 bases not matched to a gene. Germline CDR1 reads SQVTM; CDR2 reads ANQGSEA. This CDR3 comprises 14 residues. TCRdb passed the 5' RACE reads through MiXCR, listing each CDR3 protein once. In the table there are around 63,000 distinct CDR3 sequences, roughly 15% of which are singletons. The chain has TRBV29-1 and TRBJ2-1; TRBD2 matches 9 bases. This receptor was taken from a human donor in good health. The chain's CDR3 is CSVDFSGRVYEQFF. Written as DNA, the CDR3 is TGCAGCGTGGACTTTAGCGGGAGAGTGTATGAGCAGTTCTTC.